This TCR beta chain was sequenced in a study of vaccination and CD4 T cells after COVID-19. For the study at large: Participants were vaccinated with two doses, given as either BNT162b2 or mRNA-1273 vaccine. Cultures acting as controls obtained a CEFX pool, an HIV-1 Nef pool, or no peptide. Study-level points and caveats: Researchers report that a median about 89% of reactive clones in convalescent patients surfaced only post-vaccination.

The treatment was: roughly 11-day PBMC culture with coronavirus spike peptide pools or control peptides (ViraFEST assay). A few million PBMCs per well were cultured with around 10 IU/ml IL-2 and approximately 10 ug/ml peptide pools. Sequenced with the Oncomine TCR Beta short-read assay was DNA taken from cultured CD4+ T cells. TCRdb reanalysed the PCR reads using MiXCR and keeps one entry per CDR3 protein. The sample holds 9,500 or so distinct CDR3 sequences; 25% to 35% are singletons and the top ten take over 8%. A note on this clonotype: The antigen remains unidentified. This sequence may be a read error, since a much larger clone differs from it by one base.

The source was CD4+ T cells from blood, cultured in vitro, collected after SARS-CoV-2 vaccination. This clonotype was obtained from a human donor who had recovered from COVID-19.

The CDR3 region has the DNA TGTGCCAGCAGTACACTGAACACTGAAGCTTTCTTT. It is translated as CASSTLNTEAFF. The chain uses TRBV6-1 and TRBJ1-1; D is undetermined. This CDR3 comprises 12 residues. The germline V gene encodes CDR1 MNHNS and CDR2 SASEGT. V lost 5 bases and J 0 bases, leaving 4 bases between the germline ends.